Listed here are 12 T cell receptor beta chains from one sample, sequenced in a study of human T cells and chemical hapten exposure. Time point defined: patch test 1, 2 weeks after DPC sensitization. Treatment meaning: therapeutic diphenylcyclopropenone sensitization with weekly scalp DPC. TCRdb ran MiXCR on the RACE reads and lists one entry per CDR3 protein. The table records some 120,000 distinct CDR3 sequences, around an eighth of them present only once. This specimen was whole blood, taken in connection with sensitization to the hapten diphenylcyclopropenone (DPC). These receptors were taken from a woman between 50 and 59 years old with alopecia areata. Some clones in this sample may be carry-over from other donors' samples.

This clonotype was found many times. The chain combines TRBV7-9 with TRBJ1-1; D uncertain. Germline V lookup: CDR1 SEHNR, CDR2 FQNEAQ (reference sequence). Trimming took off 1 base at V and 1 base at J, with 10 bases between the two ends. The CDR3 consists of 15 residues. The CDR3 here is CASSLGSSWNTEAFF. In DNA, the CDR3 is TGTGCCAGCAGCTTAGGCTCCAGTTGGAACACTGAAGCTTTCTTT.

The V call is TRBV2, the J call TRBJ2-3; D unclear. V lost 2 bases and J lost 1, with 1 base in between. The CDR3 extends over 12 amino acids. Per the germline V gene, CDR1 is SNHLY and CDR2 is FYNNEI. For the CDR3, the DNA is TGTGCCAGCAGTGAACGCACAGATACGCAGTATTTT. Translated, it gives CASSERTDTQYF.

With respect to this clonotype: A clone one base away is much larger, so this may be a read error. The gene calls are TRBV4-3 and TRBJ1-4; D is unclear. V dropped 0 bases and J dropped 0 bases, with 8 bases sitting between them. CDR1 is LGHNA and CDR2 is YSLEER in the germline V gene. The CDR3 loop spans 16 amino acids. The CDR3 DNA is TGCGCCAGCAGCCAAGAAGACGGGGCAACTAATGAAAAACTGTTTTTT. Its protein is CASSQEDGATNEKLFF.

This clonotype turned up a few times. The rearrangement uses TRBV7-9 and TRBJ2-3; 11 bases are shared with TRBD2. The CDR3 length is 15 residues. Germline CDR1 reads SEHNR; CDR2 reads FQNEAQ (reference sequence). V trimming: 4 bases; J trimming: 2 bases; junction bases outside the gene matches: 2. The CDR3: CASSSLAGVTDTQYF. CDR3 nucleotides: TGTGCCAGCAGCTCACTAGCGGGAGTCACAGATACGCAGTATTTT.

This clonotype has ten or more counts. The chain employs TRBV6-5 and TRBJ2-2, with 7 nucleotides matching TRBD2. V lost 6 bases to trimming and J lost 1 base; unmatched junction nucleotides: 5. The CDR3 runs 15 residues. Germline values: CDR1 MNHEY, CDR2 SVGAGI. CDR3 coding DNA: TGTGCCAGCAGCTTAGCGGGCGAGAACACCGGGGAGCTGTTTTTT. Its protein product is CASSLAGENTGELFF.

This clonotype was observed a handful of times. The V call is TRBV24-1, the J call TRBJ2-7, with 7 nucleotides matching TRBD1. Germline V gene sequence: CDR1 KGHDR, CDR2 SFDVKD. The junction had 12 bases not matched to a gene; V was cut back by 4 bases and J by 1 base. The CDR3 is 17 amino acids. CDR3 loop: CATSDYPTGLQSYEQYF. The CDR3 coding sequence is TGTGCCACCAGTGACTACCCGACAGGGCTGCAATCCTACGAGCAGTACTTC.

This clonotype was seen ten or more times. The CDR3 DNA follows: TGCGCCAGCAGCCAAGGGTCCGCCGGGGAGCTGTTTTTT. Its protein product is CASSQGSAGELFF. This chain joins TRBV4-1 and TRBJ2-2; no clear D. Germline V gives CDR1 MGHRA, CDR2 YSYEKL. V was pared by 1 base and J by 6 bases, with 6 bases between. This CDR3 region has 13 residues.

The chain links TRBV28 to TRBJ1-1, with a tentative D call TRBD1 (6 bases). With 6 bases removed from V and 0 bases from J, the gap between germline ends came to 11 bases. This CDR3 region has 14 residues. Germline V CDR1 and CDR2: MDHEN, SYDVKM. The DNA for the CDR3 is TGTGCCAGCAGGATGACAGGACTGAACACTGAAGCTTTCTTT. Translation: CASRMTGLNTEAFF. Using reference TRBV28 and TRBJ1-1 for the parts outside the CDR3, the full variable domain is DVKVTQSSRYLVKRTGEKVFLECVQDMDHENMFWYRQDPGLGLRLIYFSYDVKMKEKGDIPEGYSVSREKKERFSLILESASTNQTSMYLCASRMTGLNTEAFFGQGTRLTVV.

The V gene is TRBV29-1, the J gene TRBJ1-1; D ambiguous. The ends were cut back, 5 bases at V and 1 base at J, with 8 bases in the middle. Germline CDR1 is SQVTM and CDR2 is ANQGSEA. This CDR3 spans 12 amino acids. As DNA, the CDR3 is TGCAGCGTTTCGAATAGGAACACTGAAGCTTTCTTT. It encodes CSVSNRNTEAFF.

This clonotype was recorded many times. This chain links TRBV18 with TRBJ1-2, with 8 nucleotides matching TRBD1. CDR1 and CDR2 (germline): KGHSH, LQKENI. The CDR3 is 17 amino acids. Trimming removed 1 base from V and 0 bases from J; junction bases left unmatched: 7. The chain's CDR3 is CASSPLGQVSPNYGYTF. Written as DNA, the CDR3 is TGTGCCAGCTCACCACTGGGACAGGTTTCGCCTAACTATGGCTACACCTTC. The whole variable domain, filled in from reference TRBV18 and TRBJ1-2, reads NAGVMQNPRHLVRRRGQEARLRCSPMKGHSHVYWYRQLPEEGLKFMVYLQKENIIDESGMPKERFSAEFPKEGPSILRIQQVVRGDSAAYFCASSPLGQVSPNYGYTFGSGTRLTVV.

This clonotype was detected only a few times. The rearrangement uses TRBV18 and TRBJ1-1; TRBD1 might be the D (6 bases). Between the trimmed V and J ends, which lost 3 bases and 7 bases, there was a span of 12 bases. This CDR3 has 13 residues. In germline, CDR1 is KGHSH, CDR2 LQKENI. The CDR3 spells CASSPHRDDEAFF. For the CDR3, the DNA is TGTGCCAGCTCACCCCACAGGGACGATGAAGCTTTCTTT. The full variable domain, with the rest looked up from reference TRBV18 and TRBJ1-1, is NAGVMQNPRHLVRRRGQEARLRCSPMKGHSHVYWYRQLPEEGLKFMVYLQKENIIDESGMPKERFSAEFPKEGPSILRIQQVVRGDSAAYFCASSPHRDDEAFFGQGTRLTVV.

The table lists this clonotype with a few counts. The chain links TRBV9 to TRBJ2-3; D uncertain. Germline assignment: CDR1 SGDLS and CDR2 YYNGEE. This CDR3 is built from 12 residues. V was pared by 1 base and J by 5 bases, with 5 bases between. This CDR3 reads CASSVIEDTQYF. CDR3 nucleotides: TGTGCCAGCAGCGTAATAGAAGATACGCAGTATTTT. Complete variable domain (other parts from reference TRBV9 and TRBJ2-3): DSGVTQTPKHLITATGQRVTLRCSPRSGDLSVYWYQQSLDQGLQFLIQYYNGEERAKGNILERFSAQQFPDLHSELNLSSLELGDSALYFCASSVIEDTQYFGPGTRLTVL.